The entry below describes one T cell receptor beta chain. What it binds is unknown. These data originate in a study of shared clonotypes between healthy human individuals. Whole-study results and caveats: Sharing across a few donors was seen in 4% to 6.5% of naive CD4 clonotypes.

The CDR3 consists of 14 residues. The ends were cut back, 1 base at V and 2 bases at J, with 9 bases in the middle. Looked up from germline, CDR1 is MNHEY and CDR2 is SMNVEV (reference sequence). CD45RO negativity and positive selection for CCR7 defined naive CD8 cells, a population that excluded terminally differentiated effector memory CD45RA+ cells. The protocol was immunoSEQ multiplex PCR, while the TCRdb copy is restricted to in-frame clones and leaves out a portion. Altogether 630,000 or so clones are present, 95% to 98% being singletons, with the ten largest covering 0.3%. The origin of this receptor is a man younger than 45 in good health. This rearrangement joins TRBV27 to TRBJ2-7; D is unresolved. What was sequenced was naive CD8+ T cells sorted from blood. The CDR3: CASSLFGSTYEQYF. In nucleotides, the CDR3 is TGTGCCAGCAGTTTATTTGGCAGTACCTACGAGCAGTACTTC.